The 6 T cell receptor beta chains presented below share a single source sample, sequenced in a study of human T cells and chemical hapten exposure. TCRdb called the RACE reads again in MiXCR, with one record for every CDR3 protein. Altogether some 88,000 distinct CDR3 sequences are present, more than 9.5% being singletons, with the ten largest covering roughly 2%. Regarding time point: patch test 2, 6 weeks after DPC sensitization. Documented treatment: therapeutic diphenylcyclopropenone sensitization with weekly scalp DPC. Sequenced material: whole blood, taken in connection with sensitization to the hapten diphenylcyclopropenone (DPC). Source of these receptors: a man aged 40-49 years with alopecia areata. Some clones in this sample may be carry-over from other donors' samples.

This clonotype was picked up a small number of times. The genes are TRBV6-6 and TRBJ2-5; no firm D call. Germline lookup yields CDR1 MNHNY and CDR2 SVGAGI (reference sequence). The length of the CDR3 is 17 residues. Trimming took 0 bases from V and 0 from J, leaving 14 bases between them. For the CDR3, the DNA is TGTGCCAGCAGTTACTCGATTCGTCCCGGCTACCAAGAGACCCAGTACTTC. Its protein product is CASSYSIRPGYQETQYF.

This clonotype was observed a handful of times. The V call is TRBV10-3, the J call TRBJ2-1; D possibly corresponds to TRBD1 (6 bases). Germline values: CDR1 ENHRY, CDR2 SYGVKD. The CDR3 is 12 amino acids. The V and J ends lost 5 bases and 8 bases respectively, with 10 bases between them. CDR3 coding DNA: TGTGCCATCAGTAGGACAGTGGATGAGCAGTTCTTC. As protein: CAISRTVDEQFF.

The chain is built from TRBV4-2 and TRBJ1-2; D is unclear. Germline V gene data show CDR1 as LGHNA and CDR2 as YNFKEQ. The CDR3 is made up of 16 amino acids. V lost 1 base and J lost 1, with 13 bases in between. The CDR3 DNA reads as TGTGCCAGCAGCCAAGCTTCGGCTGACGATAACTATGGCTACACCTTC. Translated: CASSQASADDNYGYTF.

The genes are TRBV4-1 and TRBJ2-5, with D unresolved. V lost 1 base, J lost 1 base, and 7 bases lay in between. CDR3 length equals 14 residues. Germline CDR1 and CDR2: MGHRA and YSYEKL. The CDR3 DNA follows: TGCGCCAGCAGCCAAGCGCCCCCCCAAGAGACCCAGTACTTC. Its translation is CASSQAPPQETQYF.

This clonotype appeared once. The J gene is TRBJ2-2, the V gene TRBV10-3; D tentatively fits TRBD1 or TRBD2 (5 bases each). Germline lookup yields CDR1 ENHRY and CDR2 SYGVKD. There are 16 residues in the CDR3. V was shortened by 4 bases and J by 0 bases, with 12 bases between the two germline ends. The CDR3: CAISVSGPTNTGELFF. CDR3 in DNA: TGTGCCATCAGTGTATCGGGGCCTACGAACACCGGGGAGCTGTTTTTT.

This clonotype has more than one count but fewer than ten. V and J are TRBV27 and TRBJ1-1; possibly TRBD1 for D (5 bases). CDR3 length: 13 residues. V lost 7 bases and J lost 6, with 15 bases in between. From germline, CDR1 is MNHEY and CDR2 SMNVEV (reference sequence). CDR3 bases: TGTGCCAGCACCACTCCGCGGGGGGCTGAAGCTTTCTTT. Its protein is CASTTPRGAEAFF.